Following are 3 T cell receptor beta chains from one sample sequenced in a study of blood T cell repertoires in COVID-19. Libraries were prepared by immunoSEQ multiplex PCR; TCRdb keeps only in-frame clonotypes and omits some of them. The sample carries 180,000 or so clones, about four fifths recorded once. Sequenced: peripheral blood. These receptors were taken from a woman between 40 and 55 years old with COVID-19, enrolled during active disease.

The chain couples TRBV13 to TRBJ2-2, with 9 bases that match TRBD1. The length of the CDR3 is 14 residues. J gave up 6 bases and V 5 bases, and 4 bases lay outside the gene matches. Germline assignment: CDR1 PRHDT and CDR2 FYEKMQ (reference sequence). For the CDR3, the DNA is TGTGCCAGCAGCCCGAACAGGGGGCCCGGGGAGCTGTTTTTT. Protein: CASSPNRGPGELFF.

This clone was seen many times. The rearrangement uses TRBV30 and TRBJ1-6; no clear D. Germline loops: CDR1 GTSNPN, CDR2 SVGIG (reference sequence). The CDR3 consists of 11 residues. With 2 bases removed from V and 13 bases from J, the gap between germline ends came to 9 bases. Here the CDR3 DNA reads TGTGCCTGGAGTACTGGGAGTCCCCTCCACTTT. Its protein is CAWSTGSPLHF.

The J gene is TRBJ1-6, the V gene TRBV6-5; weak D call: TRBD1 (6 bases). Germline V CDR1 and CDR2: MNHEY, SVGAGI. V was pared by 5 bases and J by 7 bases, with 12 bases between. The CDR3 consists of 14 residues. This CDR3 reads CASSTSGQNSPLHF. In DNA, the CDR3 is TGTGCCAGCAGTACCTCGGGACAAAATTCACCCCTCCACTTT.